One and the same sample provided the 11 T cell receptor beta chains below, sequenced in a study of cytomegalovirus exposure and HLA in healthy donors. The PCR contained 60 Vbeta and 13 Jbeta primers. Here immunoSEQ multiplex PCR was the method, and the copy in TCRdb shows in-frame clones only, minus some. Altogether about 130,000 clones are present, about three quarters being singletons, with the ten largest covering about 2.4%. The sequencing input was PBMCs. The source is a woman aged 55-69 years in good health and CMV-seropositive.

The chain couples TRBV5-1 to TRBJ1-2; TRBD1 might be the D (5 bases). The V end was cut by 0 bases, the J end by 7 bases, with 16 bases between. The CDR3 runs to 15 residues. Germline V gene sequence: CDR1 SGHRS, CDR2 YFSETQ. CDR3 nucleotides: TGCGCCAGCAGCTTGGGTGTCGGGGGAACTGCTGGCTACACCTTC. Protein product: CASSLGVGGTAGYTF.

The rearrangement joins TRBV27 to TRBJ2-7; 8 bases are a match to TRBD2. Per the germline V gene, CDR1 is MNHEY and CDR2 is SMNVEV (reference sequence). The CDR3 spans 15 residues. Trimming at V came to 5 bases and at J to 2 bases, leaving 8 bases not matched to a gene. In DNA form, the CDR3 reads TGTGCCAGCAGTCCCTTAGCGGGGAGCCCCTACGAGCAGTACTTC. Translating gives CASSPLAGSPYEQYF.

The chain carries TRBV13 and TRBJ2-1; 16 bases are shared with TRBD2. CDR3 length: 20 residues. Germline CDR1 is PRHDT and CDR2 is FYEKMQ (reference sequence). V trimming: 4 bases; J trimming: 4 bases; junction bases outside the gene matches: 13. The CDR3 DNA is TGTGCCAGCAGCTCGGGACTAGCGGGGGGGCCTAGGGTAATATACAATGAGCAGTTCTTC. Translated, it gives CASSSGLAGGPRVIYNEQFF.

The chain links TRBV7-2 to TRBJ2-1; TRBD2 might be the D (5 bases). The CDR3 contains 13 residues. V dropped 1 base and J dropped 9 bases, with 10 bases sitting between them. Germline V lookup: CDR1 SGHTA, CDR2 FQGNSA. CDR3 residues: CASSLGLATEQFF. DNA of the CDR3: TGTGCCAGCAGCTTAGGGCTAGCTACTGAGCAGTTCTTC.

The chain couples TRBV6-5 to TRBJ2-6; D possibly corresponds to TRBD1 (6 bases). V dropped 4 bases and J dropped 3 bases, with 10 bases sitting between them. Germline V gene data show CDR1 as MNHEY and CDR2 as SVGAGI. This CDR3 is 15 amino acids long. Here the CDR3 reads CASSSHRVGANVLTF. CDR3 nucleotides: TGTGCCAGCAGTTCTCACAGGGTTGGGGCCAACGTCCTGACTTTC.

By share, this clone ranks as medium-sized. The chain combines TRBV4-2 with TRBJ1-3; D is possibly TRBD1 (5 bases). The CDR3 has 16 amino acids. Germline lookup yields CDR1 LGHNA and CDR2 YNFKEQ. V lost 1 base and J 2 bases, leaving 12 bases between the germline ends. The CDR3 DNA reads TGTGCCAGCAGCCAAGGGGCAGGGAAGGCTGGAAACACCATATATTTT. Its translation: CASSQGAGKAGNTIYF.

V gene TRBV12-2 combines with J gene TRBJ2-3; TRBD2 is the table's D call, not checked against the DNA. TRBV12-2 is assigned pseudogene status. The CDR3 totals 18 residues. The CDR3 spells CASRLALIGLAGTDTQYF. The CDR3 DNA follows: TGTGCAAGTCGCTTAGCGCTGATAGGACTAGCCGGCACAGATACGCAGTATTTT.

This clone has just a few counts. This chain connects TRBV9 to TRBJ1-1; D is perhaps TRBD1 (5 bases). The CDR3 totals 13 residues. Trimming took off 4 bases at V and 5 bases at J, with 12 bases between the two ends. CDR1 is SGDLS and CDR2 is YYNGEE in the germline V gene. The CDR3 DNA reads TGTGCCAGCAGCCCAGCGGGGGGAACTGAAGCTTTCTTT. Translated, it gives CASSPAGGTEAFF.

This clone was counted only a few times. The V gene is TRBV6-5, the J gene TRBJ2-5; the match to TRBD2 covers 10 bases. CDR3 length: 15 residues. The germline CDR1 and CDR2 sequences are MNHEY and SVGAGI. V trimming: 3 bases; J trimming: 3 bases; junction bases outside the gene matches: 4. This chain's CDR3 is CASSYSGGFKETQYF. The CDR3 DNA follows: TGTGCCAGCAGTTATAGCGGGGGGTTCAAAGAGACCCAGTACTTC.

The gene calls are TRBV19 and TRBJ1-1; no reliable D call. The length of the CDR3 is 17 residues. From germline, CDR1 is LNHDA and CDR2 SQIVND (reference sequence). V gave up 4 bases and J gave up 5 bases, with 23 bases separating them. The CDR3, as DNA: TGTGCCAGTAGTAGACCACCAACAGAGGGATGGGTAACTGAAGCTTTCTTT. Amino acids: CASSRPPTEGWVTEAFF.

The chain has TRBV4-2 and TRBJ2-3, with 7 bases lining up with TRBD1. Per germline, CDR1 LGHNA and CDR2 YNFKEQ. The CDR3 loop spans 17 amino acids. J gave up 2 bases and V 1 base, and 9 bases lay outside the gene matches. CDR3 sequence: CASSQGDRVSITDTQYF. Here the CDR3 DNA reads TGTGCCAGCAGCCAAGGTGACAGGGTCTCGATCACAGATACGCAGTATTTT.